This T cell receptor beta chain came from a study of blood T cell repertoires in COVID-19. The repertoire was sequenced with immunoSEQ multiplex PCR; TCRdb's copy has only in-frame clones and lacks some. Here the sample spans approximately 210,000 clones, roughly 81% being singletons. V was cut by 6 bases and J by 5 bases, with 7 bases left in between. The CDR3 loop spans 12 amino acids. Germline-derived CDR1 and CDR2 are KGHDR and SFDVKD. This receptor was identified in a woman between 50 and 59 years old with active or convalescent COVID-19. The chain carries TRBV24-1 and TRBJ1-5; D perhaps matches TRBD1 (6 bases). Source material: peripheral blood. The DNA of the CDR3 is TGTGCCACCAGTCAGGGGTATCAGCCCCAGCATTTT. It translates to CATSQGYQPQHF.